The 7 T cell receptor beta chains presented below share a single source sample, sequenced in a study of OX40 agonist ivuxolimab in advanced cancers. Profiled with immunoSEQ multiplex PCR; TCRdb holds only in-frame clones, not every one. The sample lists around 68,000 clones, 80% to 90% seen once, with approximately 1.2% in the top ten. The sample was CD4+ or CD8+ T cells sorted from blood, taken in a trial of the OX40 agonist ivuxolimab. The source is an adult with an advanced solid tumor such as melanoma, head and neck, liver or kidney cancer.

The V gene is TRBV5-1, the J gene TRBJ1-6; 10 positions agree with TRBD1. Per germline, CDR1 SGHRS and CDR2 YFSETQ. The CDR3 runs 14 residues. Trimming removed 5 bases from V and 8 bases from J; junction bases left unmatched: 4. CDR3: CASRTGTGDSPLHF. CDR3 DNA: TGCGCCAGCAGAACCGGGACAGGGGATTCACCCCTCCACTTT.

This rearrangement joins TRBV5-1 to TRBJ2-2; 10 positions agree with TRBD2. The V segment lost 2 bases and the J segment 2 bases; nucleotides outside the gene matches: 6. The germline gives CDR1 SGHRS, CDR2 YFSETQ. The CDR3 has 17 residues. As DNA, the CDR3 is TGCGCCAGCAGCTTCATAGGACTAGCGGTAAACACCGGGGAGCTGTTTTTT. Encoded protein: CASSFIGLAVNTGELFF.

The V call is TRBV30, the J call TRBJ2-7, with 8 bases aligning to TRBD2. The germline CDR1 and CDR2 sequences are GTSNPN and SVGIG (reference sequence). The CDR3 covers 16 residues. V shed 2 bases, J shed 2 bases, and the junction held 11 bases outside the gene matches. CDR3 in amino acids: CAWSFTPAGDPYEQYF. The CDR3 nucleotides are TGTGCCTGGAGTTTTACCCCAGCGGGAGATCCCTACGAGCAGTACTTC. Filled out from reference TRBV30 and TRBJ2-7, the complete variable domain reads SQTIHQWPATLVQPVGSPLSLECTVEGTSNPNLYWYRQAAGRGLQLLFYSVGIGQISSEVPQNLSASRPQDRQFILSSKKLLLSDSGFYLCAWSFTPAGDPYEQYFGPGTRLTVT.

V usage is TRBV4-1 and J usage is TRBJ1-1; D remains ambiguous. The CDR3 extends over 14 amino acids. Trimming shortened V by 0 bases and J by 1 base, and 6 bases separated the two germline ends. The germline gives CDR1 MGHRA, CDR2 YSYEKL. CDR3: CASSQDLGNTEAFF. For the CDR3, the DNA is TGCGCCAGCAGCCAAGACCTAGGGAACACTGAAGCTTTCTTT.

The CDR3 protein is CASRGYGQPQHF. CDR3 nucleotides: TGTGCCAGCAGGGGATACGGCCAGCCCCAGCATTTT. The genes are TRBV28 and TRBJ1-5; no clear D gene. The CDR3 totals 12 residues. Germline V gene sequence: CDR1 MDHEN, CDR2 SYDVKM. Trimming shortened V by 6 bases and J by 7 bases, and 10 bases separated the two germline ends.

The chain has TRBV5-4 and TRBJ2-2; TRBD1 agrees at 10 bases. This CDR3 contains 14 residues. J was trimmed by 5 bases and V by 5 bases; bases with no gene match: 3. The germline V gene encodes CDR1 SGHNT and CDR2 YYREEE (reference sequence). CDR3 DNA sequence: TGTGCCAGCAGGTCGGGACAGGGGACCGGGGAGCTGTTTTTT. Translating it yields CASRSGQGTGELFF.

This chain uses TRBV7-3 with TRBJ2-3; 8 positions match TRBD1. CDR3 size: 16 residues. The V and J ends lost 2 bases and 1 base, in that order; junction bases with no gene match: 5. Germline-derived CDR1 and CDR2 are SGHTA and FQGTGA. The CDR3 nucleotides read TGTGCCAGCAGCTTATTAACAGGGGGTGGCACAGATACGCAGTATTTT. Amino acid sequence: CASSLLTGGGTDTQYF.